Presented here are 13 T cell receptor beta chains from one specimen sequenced in a study of T cells in Graves' hyperthyroidism and ophthalmopathy. What was amplified from RNA transcripts were TCR beta CDR3 regions. HTBI primers were employed in a first-round RT-PCR of the TCR CDR3. In TCRdb, the multiplex PCR reads were re-called with MiXCR into one record per CDR3 protein. The sample shows 350,000 to 450,000 distinct CDR3 sequences, 17% of them seen only once. Sequencing was carried out using blood. The receptors were gathered from a woman in her 30s with Graves' hyperthyroidism that later progressed to Graves' ophthalmopathy.

This clonotype was recorded at least ten times. V and J are TRBV2 and TRBJ2-5, with D possibly being TRBD2 (5 bases). The CDR3 runs to 15 residues. The germline gives CDR1 SNHLY, CDR2 FYNNEI. Trimming shortened V by 5 bases and J by 4 bases, and 17 bases separated the two germline ends. The CDR3 here is CASSLRPSRGETQYF. CDR3 nucleotide sequence: TGTGCCAGCAGTTTGCGTCCATCCCGGGGAGAGACCCAGTACTTC.

The chain is built from TRBV20-1 and TRBJ1-4; 9 nucleotides agree with TRBD1. The CDR3 loop spans 15 amino acids. Germline V CDR1 and CDR2: DFQATT, SNEGSKA (reference sequence). After removal of 1 base from V and 7 bases from J, the junction contained 7 bases not matched to a gene. Written as DNA, the CDR3 is TGCAGTGCTAGAGGGGACAGGGCGAGGAGTGAAAAACTGTTTTTT. The encoded protein is CSARGDRARSEKLFF.

A few counts support this clonotype. The chain uses TRBV12-3 or TRBV12-4 and TRBJ2-3, with D uncertain. CDR3 length: 14 amino acids. V dropped 7 bases and J dropped 4 bases, with 15 bases sitting between them. This CDR3 is CASTSVYGPDTQYF. Here the CDR3 DNA reads TGTGCCAGCACTTCCGTTTATGGCCCAGATACGCAGTATTTT.

This clonotype was counted at least ten times. CDR3 sequence (DNA): TGTGCCAGTAGTAGTCCAGAGCGGGAAACCTACAATGAGCAGTTCTTC. It codes for CASSSPERETYNEQFF. The rearrangement joins TRBV19 to TRBJ2-1, with 7 nucleotides matching TRBD2. Trimming cost V 4 bases and J 2 bases; bases outside gene matches: 8. This CDR3 contains 16 residues. Germline-derived CDR1 and CDR2 are LNHDA and SQIVND (reference sequence).

This clonotype has only a few counts. This sequence joins TRBV6-5 and TRBJ2-2; 9 nucleotides match TRBD2. The germline gives CDR1 MNHEY, CDR2 SVGAGI. This CDR3 has 16 amino acids. V dropped 2 bases and J dropped 5; count of bases not matched to a gene: 6. The CDR3 coding sequence is TGTGCCAGCAGTTACGCGATAGCGGGAGATACCGGGGAGCTGTTTTTT. This encodes CASSYAIAGDTGELFF.

This clonotype was counted only a few times. V gene TRBV3-1 combines with J gene TRBJ2-3, with 9 bases aligning to TRBD2. The CDR3 has 17 amino acids. Germline CDR1 reads LGHDT; CDR2 reads YNNKEL (reference sequence). V was clipped by 1 base and J by 4 bases; unmatched bases: 9. CDR3 sequence reads: CASSQVYPGLAPDTQYF. The CDR3 nucleotides read TGTGCCAGCAGCCAAGTATACCCGGGACTAGCTCCAGATACGCAGTATTTT.

CDR3 in amino acids: CASSFGWTGELFF. The CDR3 bases are TGTGCCAGCTCTTTCGGATGGACCGGGGAGCTGTTTTTT. V usage is TRBV6-2 or TRBV6-3 and J usage is TRBJ2-2; D gene uncertain. Trimming pared 8 bases from V and 5 bases from J, leaving 12 bases between. This CDR3 has 13 amino acids. Germline V gives CDR1 MNHEY, CDR2 SVGEGT.

V gene TRBV12-3 or TRBV12-4 combines with J gene TRBJ2-1, with D possibly being TRBD1 (6 bases). CDR3 length equals 14 residues. Between the trimmed V and J ends, which lost 5 bases and 5 bases, there was a span of 13 bases. CDR3 nucleotides: TGTGCCAGCAGTCCGGACAGAATTAACAATGAGCAGTTCTTC. Protein product: CASSPDRINNEQFF.

This clonotype was observed at least ten times. The chain joins TRBV19 to TRBJ2-1; TRBD1 aligns across 8 bases. The CDR3 is 14 residues long. Germline values: CDR1 LNHDA, CDR2 SQIVND (reference sequence). The trim removed 7 bases at V and 1 base at J, leaving 3 bases unmatched. The CDR3 sequence is CASKTGESYNEQFF. The DNA for the CDR3 is TGTGCCAGTAAGACAGGGGAATCCTACAATGAGCAGTTCTTC.

Details on this clonotype: A much larger clone is a single base away; this may be a read error. The rearrangement uses TRBV12-3 or TRBV12-4 and TRBJ2-7; TRBD2 aligns across 10 bases. V lost 8 bases to trimming and J lost 1 base; unmatched junction nucleotides: 11. The CDR3 covers 16 residues. Here the CDR3 reads CASGRSAGGLSYEQYF. In nucleotides, the CDR3 is TGTGCCAGCGGGAGATCAGCGGGGGGGCTTTCCTACGAGCAGTACTTC.

This clonotype was picked up many times. J is TRBJ2-1 and V is TRBV11-3; D gene uncertain. Germline V CDR1 and CDR2: SGHNT, YENEEA. V was pared by 4 bases and J by 3 bases, with 7 bases between. The CDR3 consists of 13 residues. CDR3 bases: TGTGCCAGCAGCTCCCCGGACTACAATGAGCAGTTCTTC. It translates to CASSSPDYNEQFF.

This clonotype has only a few counts. The rearrangement uses TRBV7-9 and TRBJ2-7; D uncertain. The V and J ends lost 3 bases and 0 bases respectively, with 9 bases between them. The CDR3 sequence is 14 residues long. Germline V gives CDR1 SEHNR, CDR2 FQNEAQ (reference sequence). This CDR3 reads CASSFIGNSYEQYF. In nucleotides, the CDR3 is TGTGCCAGCAGCTTTATTGGCAACTCCTACGAGCAGTACTTC.

This clonotype has at least ten counts. This chain links TRBV5-5 with TRBJ1-1, with D maybe TRBD1 (5 bases). Germline loops: CDR1 SGHKS, CDR2 YYEKEE (reference sequence). The CDR3 totals 15 residues. Trimming cost V 0 bases and J 6 bases, with 15 bases left between them. The CDR3 DNA reads TGTGCCAGCAGCTTGGGAATGGGGACGTTCGCTGAAGCTTTCTTT. Translation gives CASSLGMGTFAEAFF.